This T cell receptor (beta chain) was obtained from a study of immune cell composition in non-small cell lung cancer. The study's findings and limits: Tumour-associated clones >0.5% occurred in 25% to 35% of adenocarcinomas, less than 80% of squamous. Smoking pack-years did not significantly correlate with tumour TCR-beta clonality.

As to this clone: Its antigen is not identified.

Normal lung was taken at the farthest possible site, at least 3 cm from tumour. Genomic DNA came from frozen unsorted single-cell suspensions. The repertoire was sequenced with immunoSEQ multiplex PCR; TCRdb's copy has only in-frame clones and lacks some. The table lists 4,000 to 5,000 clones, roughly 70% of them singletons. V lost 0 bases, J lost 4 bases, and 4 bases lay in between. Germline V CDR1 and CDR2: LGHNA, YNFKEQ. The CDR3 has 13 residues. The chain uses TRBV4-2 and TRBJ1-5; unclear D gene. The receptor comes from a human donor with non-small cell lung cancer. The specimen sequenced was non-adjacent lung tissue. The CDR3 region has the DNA TGTGCCAGCAGCCAAGATCTTAATCAGCCCCAGCATTTT. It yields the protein CASSQDLNQPQHF.